These T cell receptor beta chains were read from a single sample in a study of T cell responses to AZD1222 COVID-19 vaccine. Repertoires were generated with immunoSEQ multiplex PCR, while TCRdb's copy carries only in-frame clones and drops some. The repertoire holds 250,000 to 300,000 clones, with 90% to 95% as singletons. Sample: peripheral blood, taken 28 days after the second AZD1222 dose. Receptors were obtained from an adult who received the AZD1222 COVID-19 vaccine. CDR3s include the opening cysteine and the closing phenylalanine or tryptophan. The D gene is left open where the match is weak. The size of a clone is reported for some rows only, either as once, few or many, or as a class for expanded clones.

size	V	D	J	CDR3	DNA
NA	TRBV28	NA	TRBJ1-2	CASSLRQNYGYTF	TGTGCCAGCAGTTTAAGACAGAACTATGGCTACACCTTC
NA	TRBV6-5	NA	TRBJ1-1	CASSSLQGGTEAFF	TGTGCCAGCAGTTCCCTACAGGGAGGGACTGAAGCTTTCTTT
NA	TRBV6-6	TRBD1	TRBJ1-4	CASSHWTGNEKLFF	TGTGCCAGCAGCCATTGGACAGGCAATGAAAAACTGTTTTTT
NA	TRBV10-3	NA	TRBJ2-3	CAISEYPRDNWLGDTQYF	TGTGCCATCAGTGAGTACCCTCGGGACAACTGGTTAGGGGATACGCAGTATTTT
once	TRBV29-1	NA	TRBJ1-1	CSVDGGNTEAFF	TGCAGCGTTGATGGCGGGAACACTGAAGCTTTCTTT
once	TRBV21-1	NA	TRBJ1-2	CASSKLLTLDSPNYGYTF	TGTGCCAGCAGCAAACTCCTTACCTTGGACAGCCCGAACTATGGCTACACCTTC
NA	TRBV28	NA	TRBJ2-7	CASSLGISYEQYF	TGTGCCAGCAGTTTGGGCATCTCCTACGAGCAGTACTTC
NA	TRBV4-2	NA	TRBJ1-1	CASSQERPGTYNTEAFF	TGTGCCAGCAGCCAAGAGAGACCAGGGACATATAACACTGAAGCTTTCTTT
NA	TRBV4-3	TRBD2	TRBJ2-1	CASSQDRGTSGNEQFF	TGCGCCAGCAGCCAAGATCGGGGGACTAGCGGAAATGAGCAGTTCTTC
NA	TRBV28	NA	TRBJ2-3	CASSFGAATDTQYF	TGTGCCAGCAGTTTCGGAGCCGCCACAGATACGCAGTATTTT
NA	TRBV28	NA	TRBJ1-5	CASRSWDELSNQPQHF	TGTGCCAGCAGGTCCTGGGACGAATTGAGCAATCAGCCCCAGCATTTT
few	TRBV28	NA	TRBJ2-7	CASSSHGGQDNEQYF	TGTGCCAGCAGTTCCCATGGGGGACAAGATAACGAGCAGTACTTC
NA	TRBV3-1/TRBV3-2	NA	TRBJ2-7	CASSQRSYEQYF	TGTGCCAGCAGCCAGAGATCCTACGAGCAGTACTTC
NA	TRBV28	TRBD1	TRBJ2-3	CASSFLGGQGQDTQYF	TGTGCCAGCAGTTTCCTTGGGGGACAGGGGCAAGATACGCAGTATTTT
NA	TRBV19	TRBD1	TRBJ2-7	CASSIGTGAYEQYF	TGTGCCAGTAGTATTGGGACAGGCGCCTACGAGCAGTACTTC
NA	TRBV5-4	NA	TRBJ2-2	CASSRDTNTGELFF	TGTGCCAGCAGCCGCGACACCAACACCGGGGAGCTGTTTTTT
NA	TRBV18	NA	TRBJ2-3	CASSPTVLPDTQYF	TGTGCCAGCTCACCCACGGTCCTCCCAGATACGCAGTATTTT
NA	TRBV19	TRBD2	TRBJ2-1	CASSIGLADPYNEQFF	TGTGCCAGTAGTATAGGGCTAGCGGACCCCTACAATGAGCAGTTCTTC
NA	TRBV2	NA	TRBJ2-3	CASRREADTQYF	TGTGCCAGCAGGCGGGAAGCAGATACGCAGTATTTT
NA	TRBV4-2	TRBD1	TRBJ2-7	CASSQGTGKGLEQYF	TGTGCCAGCAGCCAAGGGACAGGGAAGGGGCTCGAGCAGTACTTC
NA	TRBV12-3/TRBV12-4	TRBD2	TRBJ2-7	CASIPTSGGRQYF	TGTGCCAGCATTCCCACTAGCGGGGGACGGCAGTACTTC
NA	TRBV28	NA	TRBJ2-1	CASSLPTGASEQFF	TGTGCCAGCAGTTTACCGACGGGGGCAAGTGAGCAGTTCTTC
NA	TRBV23-1	TRBD2	TRBJ2-2	CATGMGLAGGPIRTGELFF	TGCGCCACTGGCATGGGACTAGCGGGGGGGCCGATTAGGACCGGGGAGCTGTTTTTT
NA	TRBV27	TRBD1	TRBJ2-1	CASSRDRGYEQFF	TGTGCCAGCAGCCGGGACAGGGGCTATGAGCAGTTCTTC
NA	TRBV7-7	TRBD1	TRBJ2-7	CASSLSQAGGADEQYF	TGTGCCAGCAGCCTAAGTCAGGCAGGGGGCGCCGACGAGCAGTACTTC
NA	TRBV18	NA	TRBJ2-7	CASSPGSYEQYF	TGTGCCAGCTCACCCGGCTCCTACGAGCAGTACTTC
NA	TRBV2	TRBD1	TRBJ1-1	CASSRQGARTEAFF	TGTGCCAGCAGTCGACAGGGGGCTAGGACTGAAGCTTTCTTT
NA	TRBV5-6	NA	TRBJ1-1	CASSLRGIRGTEAFF	TGTGCCAGCAGCTTACGCGGGATCAGGGGCACTGAAGCTTTCTTT
NA	TRBV12-3/TRBV12-4	NA	TRBJ1-1	CASSGPMNTEAFF	TGTGCCAGCAGCGGGCCAATGAACACTGAAGCTTTCTTT
NA	TRBV5-5	TRBD2	TRBJ2-3	CASSTSGGTITDTQYF	TGTGCCAGCAGCACTAGCGGGGGAACCATCACAGATACGCAGTATTTT
once	TRBV11-2	TRBD2	TRBJ2-7	CASSTTSGGFYEQYF	TGTGCCAGCAGCACTACTAGCGGGGGGTTCTACGAGCAGTACTTC
NA	TRBV25-1	NA	TRBJ1-4	CASSEYGVGEKLFF	TGTGCCAGCAGTGAATATGGGGTGGGGGAAAAACTGTTTTTT
NA	TRBV6-1	NA	TRBJ2-2	CASIRFKNTGELFF	TGTGCCAGCATTAGGTTCAAGAACACCGGGGAGCTGTTTTTT
NA	TRBV9	NA	TRBJ2-2	CASADYNTGELFF	TGTGCCAGCGCGGACTACAACACCGGGGAGCTGTTTTTT
NA	TRBV6-2/TRBV6-3	NA	TRBJ1-5	CASSYSMGGRNQPQHF	TGTGCCAGCAGTTACAGCATGGGGGGCCGTAATCAGCCCCAGCATTTT
NA	TRBV3-1/TRBV3-2	NA	TRBJ2-3	CASSPGWGGTDTQYF	TGTGCCAGCAGCCCCGGCTGGGGGGGCACAGATACGCAGTATTTT
NA	TRBV28	NA	TRBJ1-2	CASSLGRGYGYTF	TGTGCCAGCAGTTTAGGCAGGGGCTATGGCTACACCTTC
NA	TRBV5-1	TRBD1	TRBJ2-4	CASKNGTGVNIQYF	TGCGCCAGCAAAAACGGGACAGGGGTAAACATTCAGTACTTC
once	TRBV18	TRBD2	TRBJ2-1	CASSGSTSGSTEQFF	TGTGCCAGCTCAGGCTCGACTAGCGGGAGTACTGAGCAGTTCTTC
once	TRBV29-1	NA	TRBJ2-2	CSVTHRERTGELFF	TGCAGCGTGACCCACAGGGAGCGCACCGGGGAGCTGTTTTTT
NA	TRBV2	NA	TRBJ1-1	CASSEARQGMDTEAFF	TGTGCCAGCAGTGAAGCGCGGCAGGGGATGGACACTGAAGCTTTCTTT
NA	TRBV2	TRBD1	TRBJ2-1	CASSPTGGFNEQFF	TGTGCCAGCAGCCCGACAGGGGGTTTCAATGAGCAGTTCTTC